A single sample is the source of the 9 T cell receptor beta chains below, sequenced in a study of graft-versus-host responses after intestinal transplantation. Data came from immunoSEQ multiplex PCR; TCRdb stores just in-frame clones and leaves some out. The sample carries thousands of clones, around three quarters recorded once. Intraepithelial and lamina propria lymphocytes were isolated from graft specimens. This sample comprised ileum tissue, obtained approximately 8 months after intestinal transplantation. These receptors were obtained from a human patient who received an intestinal transplant, so some T cells may come from the graft donor.

This clone has only a few counts. Other DNA sequences in this specimen translate into the identical CDR3. The V call is TRBV28, the J call TRBJ1-1, with D unresolved. V was trimmed by 5 bases and J by 7 bases, leaving 8 bases between them. Germline V CDR1 and CDR2: MDHEN, SYDVKM. The CDR3 consists of 11 residues. For the CDR3, the DNA is TGTGCCAGCAGTCGGGCAGTTGAAGCTTTCTTT. Encoded protein: CASSRAVEAFF.

For this clone: The same CDR3 can be traced to other DNA sequences in this sample. The chain carries TRBV6-1 and TRBJ1-3; D is undetermined. The ends were cut back, 1 base at V and 2 bases at J, with 6 bases in the middle. In germline, CDR1 is MNHNS, CDR2 SASEGT. CDR3 length equals 14 residues. The CDR3 sequence is CASSEGGAGNTIYF. CDR3 DNA sequence: TGTGCCAGCAGTGAAGGCGGGGCTGGAAACACCATATATTTT.

This chain uses TRBV29-1 with TRBJ1-5; TRBD1 matches 7 bases. CDR1 is SQVTM and CDR2 is ANQGSEA in the germline V gene. Trimming cost V 3 bases and J 2 bases; bases outside gene matches: 7. The length of the CDR3 is 15 residues. The CDR3 bases are TGCAGCGTTGACGCAGGGGGGGTGTGCAATCAGCCCCAGCATTTT. It specifies CSVDAGGVCNQPQHF.

This clone was detected a few times. V is TRBV6-4 and J is TRBJ2-3; tentatively, D is TRBD2 (6 bases). This CDR3 spans 13 amino acids. The V gene lost 4 bases and the J gene lost 1 base, with 6 bases spanning the gap. CDR1 is MRHNA and CDR2 is SNTAGT in the germline V gene. CDR3 in DNA: TGTGCCAGCAGTGCTAGCGGCACAGATACGCAGTATTTT. It yields the protein CASSASGTDTQYF.

The CDR3 is CASSLPGTGGEYEQYV. CDR3 coding DNA: TGTGCCAGTAGTCTCCCCGGGACAGGGGGGGAATACGAGCAGTACGTC. This chain uses TRBV19 with TRBJ2-7; 11 positions match TRBD1. After removal of 5 bases from V and 4 bases from J, the junction contained 10 bases not matched to a gene. The CDR3 contains 16 residues. Germline V lookup: CDR1 LNHDA, CDR2 SQIVND (reference sequence).

The J gene is TRBJ2-7, the V gene TRBV7-9; perhaps TRBD1 as D (6 bases). The CDR3 is 16 residues long. The germline gives CDR1 SEHNR, CDR2 FQNEAQ (reference sequence). The V end was cut by 0 bases, the J end by 2 bases, with 14 bases between. The CDR3 here is CASSLAAGTRTYEQYF. The CDR3 coding sequence is TGTGCCAGCAGCTTAGCTGCCGGGACACGTACCTACGAGCAGTACTTC.

This clone was counted a few times. The rearrangement links TRBV6-5 to TRBJ2-1; 7 positions agree with TRBD2. Unmatched junction bases numbered 10, after V lost 5 bases and J lost 9 bases. From germline, CDR1 is MNHEY and CDR2 SVGAGI. This CDR3 region has 14 residues. CDR3 amino acids: CASSDERGGFEQFF. The CDR3 DNA reads as TGTGCCAGCAGTGATGAGCGGGGAGGTTTTGAGCAGTTCTTC.

This clone came up a few times. The V gene is TRBV5-8, the J gene TRBJ2-7; perhaps D is TRBD1 or TRBD2 (5 bases each). The CDR3 covers 13 residues. Germline V gene sequence: CDR1 SGHTS, CDR2 YDEGEE. Trimming shortened V by 3 bases and J by 1 base, and 8 bases separated the two germline ends. The CDR3 region has the DNA TGTGCCAGCAGCTGGGACGGGTCCTACGAGCAGTACTTC. As protein: CASSWDGSYEQYF.

V usage is TRBV2 and J usage is TRBJ1-5, with TRBD1 matching 8 bases. This CDR3 is built from 17 residues. V shed 4 bases and J 2 bases; nucleotides not matched to a gene: 10. Germline assignment: CDR1 SNHLY and CDR2 FYNNEI. The CDR3 here is CASSVLGQGYGNQPQHF. CDR3 bases: TGTGCCAGCAGTGTCCTAGGACAGGGATATGGCAATCAGCCCCAGCATTTT.